The clone carrying this TCR beta chain was detected a few times. Its specificity is not known. MiXCR, run by TCRdb on the 5' RACE reads, gives a single entry per CDR3 protein. This table holds roughly 350,000 distinct CDR3 sequences, over 9% found once. This record belongs to a study of identical twins. Study-level points and caveats: Within cord blood, abundant beta clonotypes carried fewer insertions, but memory repertoires showed no such trend.

The sample was also reused in another study, on yellow fever vaccine responses in identical twins.

The sequenced sample was CD8+ T cells sorted from blood. The TCR comes from a woman in her late teens or twenties in good health.

As DNA, the CDR3 is TGTGCCAGCAGCAGACGGGACAGCGCTTACAATGAGCAGTTCTTC. Protein product: CASSRRDSAYNEQFF. The V call is TRBV6-2 or TRBV6-3, the J call TRBJ2-1, with 7 bases matching TRBD1. The V gene end was trimmed by 6 bases and the J gene end by 4 bases; junction bases not matched to a gene: 9. The CDR3 consists of 15 residues. The germline CDR1 and CDR2 sequences are MNHEY and SVGEGT.